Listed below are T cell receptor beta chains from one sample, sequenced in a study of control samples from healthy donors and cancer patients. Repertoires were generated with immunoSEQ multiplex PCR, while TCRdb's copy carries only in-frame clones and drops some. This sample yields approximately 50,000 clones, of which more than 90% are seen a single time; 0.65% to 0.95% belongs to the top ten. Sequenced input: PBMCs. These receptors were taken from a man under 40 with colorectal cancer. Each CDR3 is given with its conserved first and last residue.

CDR3aa: CASSLTRSMGQGATDTQYF; v_gene: TRBV3-1/TRBV3-2
CDR3aa: CVSKIGLNTEAFF; v_gene: TRBV14
CDR3aa: CASSYSGSSNQPQHF; v_gene: TRBV6-5
CDR3aa: CASSFTDLYGYTF; v_gene: TRBV7-8
CDR3aa: CSASFAFNEQFF; v_gene: TRBV20-1
CDR3aa: CASNRGLNYGYTF; v_gene: TRBV6-6
CDR3aa: CASSVSQGDSPNYGYTF; v_gene: TRBV9
CDR3aa: CASSQGMNTEAFF; v_gene: TRBV4-2
CDR3aa: CAISDSLKVGAGYTF; v_gene: TRBV10-3
CDR3aa: CASSLASGGNTDTQYF; v_gene: TRBV27
CDR3aa: CASSPGGLAADTQYF; v_gene: TRBV14
CDR3aa: CASSRIPGQKNEKLFF; v_gene: TRBV27
CDR3aa: CASSGQGTYGYTF; v_gene: TRBV19
CDR3aa: CAWVPAYTEAFF; v_gene: TRBV30